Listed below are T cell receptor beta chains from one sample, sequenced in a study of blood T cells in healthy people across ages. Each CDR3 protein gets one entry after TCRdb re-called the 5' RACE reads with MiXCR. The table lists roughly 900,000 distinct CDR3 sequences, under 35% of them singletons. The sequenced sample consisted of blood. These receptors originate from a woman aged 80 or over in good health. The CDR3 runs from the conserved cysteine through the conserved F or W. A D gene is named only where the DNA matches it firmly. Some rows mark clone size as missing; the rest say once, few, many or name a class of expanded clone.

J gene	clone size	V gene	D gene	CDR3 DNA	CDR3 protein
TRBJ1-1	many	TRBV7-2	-	TGTGCCAGCAGCTACCACCAAGACAGCACAAATGAAGCTTTCTTT	CASSYHQDSTNEAFF
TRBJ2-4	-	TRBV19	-	TGTGCCAGTAGTAAACTAACACAAGGAGGGCTAGCCAAAAACATTCAGTACTTC	CASSKLTQGGLAKNIQYF
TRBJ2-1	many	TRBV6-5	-	TGTGCCACCGGGGTAGCGGCAGGCTCCTACAATGAGCAGTTCTTC	CATGVAAGSYNEQFF
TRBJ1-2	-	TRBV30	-	TGTGCCTGGACCGGGACTTGGGGCTACACCTTC	CAWTGTWGYTF
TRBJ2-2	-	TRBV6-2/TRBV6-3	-	TGTGCCAGCAGTTTTACCAACACCGGGGAGCTGTTTTTT	CASSFTNTGELFF
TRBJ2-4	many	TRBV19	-	TGTGCCAGTAGTAACCGGGACGCCAGAGTGGAGCAGTACTTC	CASSNRDARVEQYF
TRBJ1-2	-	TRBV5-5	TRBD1	TGTGCCAGCAGCCCGATCCTTGGGACAGGGGGATTTGGCTACACCTTC	CASSPILGTGGFGYTF
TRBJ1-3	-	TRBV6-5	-	TGTGCCAGCAGCCGTCAGATATTCTCTGGAAACACCATATATTTT	CASSRQIFSGNTIYF
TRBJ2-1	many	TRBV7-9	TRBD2	TGTGCCAGCAGCCAGATAGCGGGGGGGCGGAACAATGAGCAGTTCTTC	CASSQIAGGRNNEQFF
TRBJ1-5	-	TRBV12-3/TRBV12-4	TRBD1	TGTGCCAACAGTTTGACAGGGTCTATACAGCCCCAGCATTTT	CANSLTGSIQPQHF
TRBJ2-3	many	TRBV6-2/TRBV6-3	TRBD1	TGTGCCAGCCGGGACAGACTTTACCTCACAGATACGCAGTATTTT	CASRDRLYLTDTQYF
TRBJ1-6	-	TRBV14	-	TGTGCCAGCAGCGCGCGCCCCAATTCACCCCTCCACTTT	CASSARPNSPLHF
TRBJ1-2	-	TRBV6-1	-	TGTGCCAGCAGTGTGCCCCCGCCCGGTGAGGGGATTAACTATGGCTACACCTTC	CASSVPPPGEGINYGYTF
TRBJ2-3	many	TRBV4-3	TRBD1	TGCGCCAGCAGCCAAGAAACAGGGGGAAAAGGAGATACGCAGTATTTT	CASSQETGGKGDTQYF
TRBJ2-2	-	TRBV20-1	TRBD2	TGCAGTGCTACGAGCGGGGGGGGGTCCGGGGAGCTGTTTTTT	CSATSGGGSGELFF
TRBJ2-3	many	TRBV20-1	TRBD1	TGCAGTGCTGGACAGGGGAGCACAGATACGCAGTATTTT	CSAGQGSTDTQYF
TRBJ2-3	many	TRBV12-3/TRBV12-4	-	TGTGCCAGCAGTTTCGGCGGGGAGGATACGCAGTATTTT	CASSFGGEDTQYF
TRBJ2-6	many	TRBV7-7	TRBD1	TGTGCTAGCAGCTTAGGGGGCCGATTTGGGGCCAACGTCCTGACTTTC	CASSLGGRFGANVLTF
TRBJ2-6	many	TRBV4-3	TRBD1	TGCGCCAGCAGCCAAGAATGGGGACAGGGTTCATCTGGGGCCAACGTCCTGACTTTC	CASSQEWGQGSSGANVLTF
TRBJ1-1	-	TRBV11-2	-	TGTGCCAGCAGCAGCTCTACGGGCACTGAAGGTTTCTTT	CASSSSTGTEGFF
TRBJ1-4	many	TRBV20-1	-	TGCAGTGCTAGAGGCGCGCAGCCTAATGAAAAACTGTTTTTT	CSARGAQPNEKLFF
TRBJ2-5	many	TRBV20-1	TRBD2	TGCAGTGCCAGAGGGACTAGCGGGATCCAAGAGACCCAGTACTTC	CSARGTSGIQETQYF
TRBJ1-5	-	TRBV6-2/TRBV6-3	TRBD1	TGTGCCAGCAGTAATCCCGGGACAGGGGGAATTATCGGCAATCAGCCCCAGCATTTT	CASSNPGTGGIIGNQPQHF
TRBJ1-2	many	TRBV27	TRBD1	TGTGCCAGCAGCCCACAGGGGATCCATGGCTACACCTTC	CASSPQGIHGYTF
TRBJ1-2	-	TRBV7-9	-	TGTGCCAGCAGCCATAGGTCGGTGATCGATGGCTACACCTTC	CASSHRSVIDGYTF
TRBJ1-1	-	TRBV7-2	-	TGTGCCAGCAGGCCGACGTCGATCACTGAAGCTTTCTTT	CASRPTSITEAFF
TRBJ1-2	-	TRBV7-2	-	TGTGCCAGCAGTATGGGGCCACCTTATGGCTACACCTTC	CASSMGPPYGYTF
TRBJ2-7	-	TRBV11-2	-	TGTGCCAGCAGCTTGATCAGGTTAACGGGGCACGAGCAGTACTTC	CASSLIRLTGHEQYF
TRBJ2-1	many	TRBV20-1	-	TGCAGTGCCCCGGGGGGACAGACATACAATGAGCAGTTCTTC	CSAPGGQTYNEQFF
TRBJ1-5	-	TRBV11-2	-	TGTGCCAGCAGCCAAGGTGGTCTGGGCCAGCCCCAGCATTTT	CASSQGGLGQPQHF
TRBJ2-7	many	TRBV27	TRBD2	TGTGCCAGCAGTTTCGGGGTTGGGAGGGTCGTCTACGAGCAGTACTTC	CASSFGVGRVVYEQYF
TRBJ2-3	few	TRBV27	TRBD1	TGTGCCAGCAGTTTGTGGGGACAGGGCGGGACAGATACGCAGTATTTT	CASSLWGQGGTDTQYF
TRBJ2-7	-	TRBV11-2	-	TGTGCCAGCAACTTGCCCACCTACGAGCAGTACTTC	CASNLPTYEQYF
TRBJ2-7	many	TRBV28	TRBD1	TGTGCCAGCAGGACAGGGGGCTTATACGAGCAGTACTTC	CASRTGGLYEQYF
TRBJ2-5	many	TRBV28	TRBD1	TGTGCCAGCAGTTTAGTCGGGACAGGGTATCTGATCCAAGAGACCCAGTACTTC	CASSLVGTGYLIQETQYF
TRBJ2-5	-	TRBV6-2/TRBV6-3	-	TGTGCCAGCAGTTACGCGGGGGCGGGAGAGACCCAGTACTTC	CASSYAGAGETQYF
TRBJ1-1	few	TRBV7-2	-	TGTGCCAGCAGCGCCGGACGGTGGAACACTGAAGCTTTCTTT	CASSAGRWNTEAFF
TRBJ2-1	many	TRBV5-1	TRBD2	TGCGCCAGCAGCTCCCGCTCTAGCGGGGGGAACAATGAGCAGTTCTTC	CASSSRSSGGNNEQFF
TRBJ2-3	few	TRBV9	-	TGTGCCAGCACTCTCGCTGCGGGACAGAGCACAGATACGCAGTATTTT	CASTLAAGQSTDTQYF
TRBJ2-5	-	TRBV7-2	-	TGTGCCAGCAGCCCCAGGCCCTATCGGGAGACCCAGTACTTC	CASSPRPYRETQYF
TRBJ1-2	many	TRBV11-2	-	TGTGCCAGCAGCTTAGGGCAGGGGTTTCGTGGCTACACCTTC	CASSLGQGFRGYTF
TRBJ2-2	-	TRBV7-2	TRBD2	TGTGCCAGCAGCTTACACTTGACTAGCGACACCGGGGAGCTGTTTTTT	CASSLHLTSDTGELFF
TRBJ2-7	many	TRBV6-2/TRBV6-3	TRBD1	TGTGCCAGCAGCGAGGGCCCAACAGGGGATATCTACGAGCAGTACTTC	CASSEGPTGDIYEQYF
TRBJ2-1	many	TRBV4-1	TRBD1	TGCGCCAGCAGCCAAGATCAGACGGGACAGGGGAAGACAAATGAGCAGTTCTTC	CASSQDQTGQGKTNEQFF
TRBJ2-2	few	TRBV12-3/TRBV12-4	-	TGTGCCAGCAGTTTGGCGGGGGCTCCGGGCACCGGGGAGCTGTTTTTT	CASSLAGAPGTGELFF
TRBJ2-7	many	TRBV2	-	TGTGCCAGCGGGGCAGGGTTGATGAGGGAGCAGTACTTC	CASGAGLMREQYF
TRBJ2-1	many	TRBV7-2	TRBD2	TGTGCCAGCAGCTTAGGCAGCGGGGGGGGTATGAATGAGCAGTTCTTC	CASSLGSGGGMNEQFF
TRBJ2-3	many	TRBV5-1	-	TGCGCCAGCAGCTCCCGACAGATTAGCACAGATACGCAGTATTTT	CASSSRQISTDTQYF
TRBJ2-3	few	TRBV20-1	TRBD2	TGCAGTGCTAGAGGCCTCCACTGGACTAGCGGGAAAACAGATACGCAGTATTTT	CSARGLHWTSGKTDTQYF
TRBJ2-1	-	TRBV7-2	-	TGTGCCAGCAGCTTATTCCCGGGGAGCAATGAGCAGTTCTTC	CASSLFPGSNEQFF
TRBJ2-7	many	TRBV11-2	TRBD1	TGTGCCAGCAGCTTAGACCGGGACAGAGAGCAGTACTTC	CASSLDRDREQYF
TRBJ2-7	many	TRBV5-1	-	TGCGCCAGCAGCTTGGGCCGGGGGTCTAACGAGCAGTACTTC	CASSLGRGSNEQYF
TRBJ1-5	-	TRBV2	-	TGTGCCAGCAGTGAAGCTGGGGACCCAAATCAGCCCCAGCATTTT	CASSEAGDPNQPQHF
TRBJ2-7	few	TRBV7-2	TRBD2	TGTGCCAGCAGCTTTCGGGGGGGGACCGAATACGAGCAGTACTTC	CASSFRGGTEYEQYF
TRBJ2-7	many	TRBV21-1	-	TGTGCCAGCAGCAACGGGACAGGGGTTCAGCGCGAGCAGTACTTC	CASSNGTGVQREQYF
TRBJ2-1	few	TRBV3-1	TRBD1	TGTGCCAGCAGCCAATTAGACAGGGACTCCTACAATGAGCAGTTCTTC	CASSQLDRDSYNEQFF
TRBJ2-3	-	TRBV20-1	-	TGCAGTGCTAGCCTTAGGGCGGGCCCGACGCAGTATACGCAGTATTTT	CSASLRAGPTQYTQYF
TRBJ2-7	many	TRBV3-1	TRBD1	TGTGCCAGCAGCCAGGGACAGGTCATCTCCTACGAGCAGTACTTC	CASSQGQVISYEQYF
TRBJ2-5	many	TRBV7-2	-	TGTGCCAGCAGCCCGGGAGCCCAAGAGACCCAGTACTTC	CASSPGAQETQYF